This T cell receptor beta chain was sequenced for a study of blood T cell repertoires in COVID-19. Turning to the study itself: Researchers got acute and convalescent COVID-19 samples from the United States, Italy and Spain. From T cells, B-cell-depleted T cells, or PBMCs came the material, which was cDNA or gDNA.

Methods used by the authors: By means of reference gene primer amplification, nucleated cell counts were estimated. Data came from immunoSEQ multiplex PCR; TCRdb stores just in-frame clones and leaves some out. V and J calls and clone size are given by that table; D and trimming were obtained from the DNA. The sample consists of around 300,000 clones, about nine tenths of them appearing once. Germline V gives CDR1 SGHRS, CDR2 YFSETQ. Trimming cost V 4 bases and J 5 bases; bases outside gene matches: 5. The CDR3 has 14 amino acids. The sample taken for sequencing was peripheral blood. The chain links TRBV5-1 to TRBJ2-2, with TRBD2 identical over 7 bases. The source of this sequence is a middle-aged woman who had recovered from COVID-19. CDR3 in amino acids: CASSRDYGTGELFF. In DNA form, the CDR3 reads TGCGCCAGCAGCCGGGACTACGGGACCGGGGAGCTGTTTTTT.